The present T cell receptor beta chain was sequenced within a study of response to subunit inactivated influenza vaccine. Whole-study results and caveats: T cells newly recruited by each seasonal influenza vaccination are few, the authors suggested.

The CDR3 totals 14 residues. The germline gives CDR1 LNHNV, CDR2 YYDKDF (reference sequence). V lost 7 bases and J lost 6; bases outside the gene matches: 8. TCRdb used MiXCR to reprocess the RT-PCR reads, holding one entry per CDR3 protein. Counted here are 650,000 or so distinct CDR3 sequences, 14% occurring once; the ten biggest clones make up around 7.6%. There are a few counts of this clonotype. Its target is not known. The chain links TRBV15 to TRBJ2-2; 7 bases agree with TRBD1. Source: PBMCs from blood, taken 14 days before vaccination. This TCR derives from a man aged 50 or older who received an inactivated influenza vaccine. This CDR3 reads CATNGQEASGELFF. CDR3 nucleotide sequence: TGTGCCACCAACGGACAGGAGGCGTCCGGGGAGCTGTTTTTT.